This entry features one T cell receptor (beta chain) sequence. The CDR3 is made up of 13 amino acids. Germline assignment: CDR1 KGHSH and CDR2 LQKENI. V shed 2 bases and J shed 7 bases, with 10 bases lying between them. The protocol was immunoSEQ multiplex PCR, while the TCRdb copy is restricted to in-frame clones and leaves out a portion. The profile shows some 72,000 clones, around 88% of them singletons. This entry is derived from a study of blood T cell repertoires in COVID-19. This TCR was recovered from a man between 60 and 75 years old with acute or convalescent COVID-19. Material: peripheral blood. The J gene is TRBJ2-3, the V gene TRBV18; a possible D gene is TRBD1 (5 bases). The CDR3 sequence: CASSPKRQHTQYF. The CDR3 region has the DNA TGTGCCAGCTCACCAAAACGACAGCATACGCAGTATTTT.